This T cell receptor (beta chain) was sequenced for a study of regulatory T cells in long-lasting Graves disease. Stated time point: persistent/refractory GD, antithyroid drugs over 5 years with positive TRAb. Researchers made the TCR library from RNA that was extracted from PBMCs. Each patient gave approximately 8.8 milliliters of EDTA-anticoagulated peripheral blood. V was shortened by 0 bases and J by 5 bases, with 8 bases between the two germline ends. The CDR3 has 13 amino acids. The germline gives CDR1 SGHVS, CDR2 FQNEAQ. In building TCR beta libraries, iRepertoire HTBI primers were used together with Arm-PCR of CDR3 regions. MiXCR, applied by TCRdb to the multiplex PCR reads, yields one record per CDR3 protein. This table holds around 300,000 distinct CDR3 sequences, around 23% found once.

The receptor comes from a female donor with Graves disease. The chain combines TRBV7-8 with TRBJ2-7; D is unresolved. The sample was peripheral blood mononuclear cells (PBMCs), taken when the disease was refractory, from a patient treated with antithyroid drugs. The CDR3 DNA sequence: TGTGCCAGCAGCTTAGCTCCGATAGACGAGCAGTACTTC. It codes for CASSLAPIDEQYF.